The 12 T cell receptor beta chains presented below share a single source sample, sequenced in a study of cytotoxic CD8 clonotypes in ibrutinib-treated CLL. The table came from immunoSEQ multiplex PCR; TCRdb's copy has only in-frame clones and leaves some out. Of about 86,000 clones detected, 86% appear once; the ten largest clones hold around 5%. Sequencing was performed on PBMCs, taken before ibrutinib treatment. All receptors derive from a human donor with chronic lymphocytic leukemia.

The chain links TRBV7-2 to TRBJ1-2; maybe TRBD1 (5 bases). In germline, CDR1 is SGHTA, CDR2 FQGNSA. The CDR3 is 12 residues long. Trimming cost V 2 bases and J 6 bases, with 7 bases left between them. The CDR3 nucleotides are TGTGCCAGCAGCTTACAGGGAAATGGCTACACCTTC. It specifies CASSLQGNGYTF.

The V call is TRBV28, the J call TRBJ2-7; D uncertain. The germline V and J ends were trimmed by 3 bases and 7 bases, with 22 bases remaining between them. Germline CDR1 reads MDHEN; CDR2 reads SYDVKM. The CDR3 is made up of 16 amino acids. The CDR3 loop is CASSFGKSHSVLEQYF. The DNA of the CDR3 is TGTGCCAGCAGTTTCGGCAAATCTCACAGTGTTCTGGAGCAGTACTTC.

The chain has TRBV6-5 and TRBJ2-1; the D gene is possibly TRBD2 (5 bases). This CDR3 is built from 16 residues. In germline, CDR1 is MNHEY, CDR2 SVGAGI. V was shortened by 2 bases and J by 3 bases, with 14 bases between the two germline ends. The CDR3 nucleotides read TGTGCCAGCAGTTACGGTCGGCGGAGGATCTACAATGAGCAGTTCTTC. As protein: CASSYGRRRIYNEQFF.

CDR3 amino acids: CSVDGLNTEAFF. CDR3 bases: TGCAGCGTTGATGGTTTGAACACTGAAGCTTTCTTT. The chain employs TRBV29-1 and TRBJ1-1; D not certain. The V end lost 3 bases, the J end lost 0 bases, and 5 bases lay between the germline ends. CDR3 size: 12 residues. Looked up from germline, CDR1 is SQVTM and CDR2 is ANQGSEA.

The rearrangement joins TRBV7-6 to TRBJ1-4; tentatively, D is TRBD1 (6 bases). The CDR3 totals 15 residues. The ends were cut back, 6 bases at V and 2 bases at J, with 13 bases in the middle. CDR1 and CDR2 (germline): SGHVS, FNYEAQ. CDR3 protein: CASRGNRATNEKLFF. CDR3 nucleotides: TGTGCCAGCAGGGGAAACAGGGCGACTAATGAAAAACTGTTTTTT.

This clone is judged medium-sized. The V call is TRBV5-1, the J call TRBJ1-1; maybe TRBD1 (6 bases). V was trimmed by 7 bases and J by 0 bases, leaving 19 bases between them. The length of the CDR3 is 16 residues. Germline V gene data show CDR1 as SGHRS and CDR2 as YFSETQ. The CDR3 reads CASGPGHRQLNTEAFF. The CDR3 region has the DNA TGCGCCAGCGGGCCGGGACACCGACAACTGAACACTGAAGCTTTCTTT.

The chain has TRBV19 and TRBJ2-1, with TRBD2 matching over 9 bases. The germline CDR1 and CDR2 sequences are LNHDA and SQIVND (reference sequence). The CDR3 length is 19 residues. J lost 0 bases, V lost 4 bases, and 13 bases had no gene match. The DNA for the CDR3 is TGTGCCAGTAGTACCCCCGTGATTGGCGGGAGGGTCTCCTACAATGAGCAGTTCTTC. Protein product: CASSTPVIGGRVSYNEQFF.

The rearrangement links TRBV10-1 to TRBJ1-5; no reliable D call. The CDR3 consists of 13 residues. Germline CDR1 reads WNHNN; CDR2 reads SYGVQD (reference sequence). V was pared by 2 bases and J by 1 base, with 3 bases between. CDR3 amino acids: CASSENSNQPQHF. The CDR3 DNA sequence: TGCGCCAGCAGTGAGAACAGCAATCAGCCCCAGCATTTT.

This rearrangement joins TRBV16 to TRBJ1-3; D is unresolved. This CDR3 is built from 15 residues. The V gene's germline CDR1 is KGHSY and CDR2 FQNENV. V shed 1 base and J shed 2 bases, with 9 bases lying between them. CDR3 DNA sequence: TGTGCCAGCAGCCAATTGGAAACGGCTGGAAACACCATATATTTT. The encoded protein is CASSQLETAGNTIYF.

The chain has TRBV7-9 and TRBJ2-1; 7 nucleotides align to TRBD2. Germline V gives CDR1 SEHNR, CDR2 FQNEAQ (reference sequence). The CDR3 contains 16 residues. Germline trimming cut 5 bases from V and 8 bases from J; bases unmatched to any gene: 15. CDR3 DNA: TGTGCCAGCAGCCCCTGGGGGATGGGAGGGAAGGATGAGCAGTTCTTC. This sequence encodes CASSPWGMGGKDEQFF.

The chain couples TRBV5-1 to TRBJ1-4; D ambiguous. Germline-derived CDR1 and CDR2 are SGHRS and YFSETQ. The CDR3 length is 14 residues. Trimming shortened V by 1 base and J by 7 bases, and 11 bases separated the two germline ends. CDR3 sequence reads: CASSLSGNLEKLFF. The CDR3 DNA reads TGCGCCAGCAGCTTGAGCGGAAACCTTGAAAAACTGTTTTTT.

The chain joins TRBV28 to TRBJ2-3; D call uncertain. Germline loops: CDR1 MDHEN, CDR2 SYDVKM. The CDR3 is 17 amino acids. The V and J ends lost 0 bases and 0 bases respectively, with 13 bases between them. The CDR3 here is CASSLWPAETSTDTQYF. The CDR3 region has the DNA TGTGCCAGCAGTTTATGGCCGGCGGAGACTAGCACAGATACGCAGTATTTT.